The next 17 T cell receptor beta chains were all read from a single sample in a study of blood T cells in healthy people across ages. A sample-barcoded 5' primer and a J-beta primer mix were used in a second PCR of about 7 to 12 cycles. TCRdb ran MiXCR on the 5' RACE reads and lists one entry per CDR3 protein. Here the sample spans more than 750,000 distinct CDR3 sequences, 25% to 35% being singletons. This sample was also put to use in a study of T cells of mothers and their children.

The material sequenced was blood. Every receptor here comes from a woman between 40 and 50 years old in good health.

This chain links TRBV7-9 with TRBJ1-5; 8 bases align to TRBD1. With 5 bases clipped from V and 5 bases from J, the junction kept 14 bases outside the gene matches. The germline gives CDR1 SEHNR, CDR2 FQNEAQ (reference sequence). CDR3 size: 17 residues. CDR3 sequence reads: CASSGALLGQADQPQHF. The CDR3 DNA follows: TGTGCCAGCAGCGGTGCCTTACTGGGACAGGCAGATCAGCCCCAGCATTTT.

This clonotype was seen a few times. V gene TRBV12-3 or TRBV12-4 combines with J gene TRBJ2-3; D possibly corresponds to TRBD2 (7 bases). V lost 3 bases and J 5 bases, leaving 15 bases between the germline ends. The CDR3 length is 15 residues. The CDR3 spells CASSFWGGQRDTQYF. As DNA, the CDR3 is TGTGCCAGCAGTTTTTGGGGGGGGCAAAGAGATACGCAGTATTTT.

This clonotype has a count of ten or more. The V call is TRBV18, the J call TRBJ2-1; D remains unclear. The V and J ends lost 0 bases and 5 bases respectively, with 5 bases between them. Germline V gene data show CDR1 as KGHSH and CDR2 as LQKENI. The CDR3 contains 13 residues. The DNA of the CDR3 is TGTGCCAGCTCACCACCAGGAGACAATGAGCAGTTCTTC. As protein: CASSPPGDNEQFF.

In this sample, this clonotype turned up a few times. Mismatch with germline at one junction end may stem from a read error. V is TRBV20-1 and J is TRBJ2-1, with 10 nucleotides matching TRBD1. Germline V gives CDR1 DFQATT, CDR2 SNEGSKA (reference sequence). The CDR3 runs 17 residues. The DNA for the CDR3 is TGCAGTGCTACCAGAGGGGTGGGACAGGGGTCCTCCAATGAGCAGTTCTTC. It encodes CSATRGVGQGSSNEQFF.

The chain employs TRBV5-1 and TRBJ2-5; 7 bases map to TRBD1. The J call is uncertain, as TRBJ2-7 better fits the DNA end. The CDR3 contains 15 residues. Germline CDR1 and CDR2: SGHRS and YFSETQ. The CDR3 DNA sequence: TGCGCCAGCGGTCTGGGACAGACGGCCACCTACGAGCAGTACTTC. Its translation is CASGLGQTATYEQYF.

This chain links TRBV5-1 with TRBJ2-1; no firm D call. From germline, CDR1 is SGHRS and CDR2 YFSETQ. Trimming stripped 1 base from V and 10 bases from J, with 12 bases between. The CDR3 is 13 residues long. The CDR3 region has the DNA TGCGCCAGCAGCTTGTCCAGGTTCCGGGAGCAGTTCTTC. Its translation: CASSLSRFREQFF.

This clonotype showed up just a few times. Relative to the germline gene, one junction end is altered; a read error may explain this. The chain employs TRBV6-2 or TRBV6-3 and TRBJ2-4; D is undetermined. Germline V gives CDR1 MNHEY, CDR2 SVGEGT. CDR3 length equals 15 residues. The CDR3 protein is CTSSPSRNLRDIQYF. CDR3 sequence (DNA): TGTACCAGCAGCCCCTCCCGAAATTTGAGAGACATTCAGTACTTC.

The chain is built from TRBV6-2 or TRBV6-3 and TRBJ1-1, with D unresolved. Germline CDR1 MNHEY, CDR2 SVGEGT. Trimming stripped 0 bases from V and 0 bases from J, with 11 bases between. The CDR3 has 16 residues. CDR3: CASSYSFGLLNTEAFF. In DNA, the CDR3 is TGTGCCAGCAGTTACTCGTTTGGTCTTCTGAACACTGAAGCTTTCTTT.

Of note for this clonotype: This sequence may be a read error, since a much larger clone differs from it by one base. V and J are TRBV7-9 and TRBJ2-4; D may be TRBD1 (6 bases). CDR1 is SEHNR and CDR2 is FQNEAQ in the germline V gene (reference sequence). CDR3 length: 16 residues. Here the CDR3 DNA reads TGTGTCAGCAGCTTAGTAGAGACAGGCCTAAAAAACATTCAGTACTTC. This gives the protein CVSSLVETGLKNIQYF.

This clonotype was found a few times. One end of the junction fails to match germline, which may point to a read error. The chain carries TRBV7-3 and TRBJ2-7; 7 positions agree with TRBD1. Germline assignment: CDR1 SGHTA and CDR2 FQGTGA. This CDR3 is built from 16 residues. The DNA for the CDR3 is TGTGCCAGCATCTTAGGCCCCTCTGCAACAGGGGATGAGCAGTACTTC. Translating it yields CASILGPSATGDEQYF.

This clonotype was picked up a small number of times. The genes are TRBV28 and TRBJ1-2; no definite D call. Germline CDR1 reads MDHEN; CDR2 reads SYDVKM. V lost 3 bases, J lost 5 bases, and 19 bases lay in between. The CDR3 has 16 residues. The CDR3 nucleotides are TGTGCCAGCAGTTTGGTGCTGAGGACTTCAACGTATGGCTACACCTTC. It codes for CASSLVLRTSTYGYTF.

This clonotype was observed a few times. This chain connects TRBV5-1 to TRBJ2-1; 13 nucleotides line up with TRBD2. CDR1 and CDR2 from the germline V gene are SGHRS and YFSETQ. V lost 4 bases to trimming and J lost 0 bases; unmatched junction nucleotides: 7. There are 18 residues in the CDR3. CDR3 bases: TGCGCCAGCAGCCCCACCACTAGCGGGGGGGTCTCCTACAATGAGCAGTTCTTC. Protein: CASSPTTSGGVSYNEQFF.

The chain has TRBV6-1 and TRBJ2-5; 7 bases align to TRBD1. Germline V gene sequence: CDR1 MNHNS, CDR2 SASEGT. V lost 7 bases and J lost 5; bases outside the gene matches: 10. The CDR3 covers 14 residues. The CDR3 bases are TGTGCCAGCACGGACCCGACAGGGTTTGAGACCCAGTACTTC. Protein product: CASTDPTGFETQYF.

Comment on this clonotype: At one of its ends the junction is not consistent with the germline gene, which may arise from a read error. The rearrangement links TRBV20-1 to TRBJ1-1; possible D gene TRBD1, 5 bases. Germline loops: CDR1 DFQATT, CDR2 SNEGSKA (reference sequence). This CDR3 comprises 12 residues. CDR3 in amino acids: CRARVTDTEAFF. CDR3 DNA sequence: TGCAGGGCTAGGGTGACAGACACTGAAGCTTTCTTT.

This clonotype was recorded a few times. This rearrangement joins TRBV28 to TRBJ1-4, with D tentatively TRBD1 (6 bases). Germline V gene data show CDR1 as MDHEN and CDR2 as SYDVKM. The CDR3 totals 13 residues. The V and J ends lost 3 bases and 8 bases respectively, with 10 bases between them. This CDR3 is CASSFAGDEKLFF. The CDR3 DNA sequence: TGTGCCAGCAGTTTTGCAGGGGACGAAAAACTGTTTTTT.

The CDR3 protein is CASMRQGIYGYTF. CDR3 sequence (DNA): TGTGCCAGCATGCGACAGGGCATATATGGCTACACCTTC. The rearrangement uses TRBV6-6 and TRBJ1-2; 7 nucleotides agree with TRBD1. V dropped 7 bases and J dropped 5; count of bases not matched to a gene: 7. Per the germline V gene, CDR1 is MNHNY and CDR2 is SVGAGI (reference sequence). This CDR3 spans 13 amino acids.

In its sample, this clonotype was seen a few times. One junction end disagrees with the germline gene, perhaps due to a read error. CDR3: CSASNWGIKNVQYF. In DNA form, the CDR3 reads TGCAGTGCTAGTAACTGGGGAATCAAAAACGTTCAGTACTTC. The V and J genes are TRBV20-1 and TRBJ2-4; D not certain. There are 14 residues in the CDR3. In germline, CDR1 is DFQATT, CDR2 SNEGSKA (reference sequence).